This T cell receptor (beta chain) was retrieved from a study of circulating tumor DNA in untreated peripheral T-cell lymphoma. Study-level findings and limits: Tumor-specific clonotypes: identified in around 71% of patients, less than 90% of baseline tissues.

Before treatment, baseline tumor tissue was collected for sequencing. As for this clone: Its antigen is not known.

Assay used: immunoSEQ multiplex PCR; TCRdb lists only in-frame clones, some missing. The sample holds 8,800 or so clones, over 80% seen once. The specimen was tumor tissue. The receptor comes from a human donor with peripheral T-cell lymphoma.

This CDR3 reads CASSQGTGELFF. CDR3 nucleotides: TGTGCCAGTAGTCAAGGGACCGGGGAGCTGTTTTTT. This chain joins TRBV19 and TRBJ2-2; D remains ambiguous. Germline V gives CDR1 LNHDA, CDR2 SQIVND (reference sequence). V was shortened by 5 bases and J by 5 bases, with 6 bases between the two germline ends. This CDR3 has 12 amino acids.